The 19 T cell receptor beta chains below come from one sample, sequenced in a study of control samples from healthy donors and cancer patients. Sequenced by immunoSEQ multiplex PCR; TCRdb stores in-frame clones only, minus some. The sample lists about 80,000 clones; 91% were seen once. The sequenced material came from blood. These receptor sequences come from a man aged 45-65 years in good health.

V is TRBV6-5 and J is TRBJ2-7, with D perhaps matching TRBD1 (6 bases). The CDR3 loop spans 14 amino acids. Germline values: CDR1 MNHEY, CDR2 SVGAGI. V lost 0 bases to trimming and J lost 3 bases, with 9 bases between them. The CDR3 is CASSYSDRIYEQYF. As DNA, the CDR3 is TGTGCCAGCAGTTACTCGGACAGAATCTACGAGCAGTACTTC.

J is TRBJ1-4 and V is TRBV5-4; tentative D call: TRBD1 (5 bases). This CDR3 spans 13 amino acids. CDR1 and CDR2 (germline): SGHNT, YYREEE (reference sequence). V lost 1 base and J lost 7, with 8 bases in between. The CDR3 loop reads CASSLRGVEKLFF. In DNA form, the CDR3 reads TGTGCCAGCAGCTTGCGAGGGGTTGAAAAACTGTTTTTT.

The CDR3 here is CASSLEAGTLHHF. In DNA, the CDR3 is TGCGCCAGCAGCTTGGAAGCCGGGACACTGCACCACTTT. The genes are TRBV5-1 and TRBJ1-6, with a possible D match to TRBD1 (6 bases). This CDR3 spans 13 amino acids. Germline loops: CDR1 SGHRS, CDR2 YFSETQ. The ends were cut back, 0 bases at V and 18 bases at J, with 16 bases in the middle.

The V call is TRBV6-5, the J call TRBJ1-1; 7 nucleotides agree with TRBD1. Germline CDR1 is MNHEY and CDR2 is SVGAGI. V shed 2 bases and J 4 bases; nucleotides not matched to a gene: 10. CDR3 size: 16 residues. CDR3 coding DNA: TGTGCCAGCAGTTACATCAATTGGAGGGGGCTCACTGAAGCTTTCTTT. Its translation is CASSYINWRGLTEAFF.

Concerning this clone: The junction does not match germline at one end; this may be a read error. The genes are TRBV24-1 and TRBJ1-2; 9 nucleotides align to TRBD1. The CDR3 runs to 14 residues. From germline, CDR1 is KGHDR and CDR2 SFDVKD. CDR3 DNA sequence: TGTGCCACCAGTGACCGCCGGGACAGGGATGGCTGCACCTTC. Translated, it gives CATSDRRDRDGCTF.

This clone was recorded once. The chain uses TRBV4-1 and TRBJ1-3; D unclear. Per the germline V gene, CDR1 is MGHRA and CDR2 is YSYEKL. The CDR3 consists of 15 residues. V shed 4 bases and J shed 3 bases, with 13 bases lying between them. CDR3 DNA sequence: TGCGCCAGCAGCCCCATCCTCGGGGTTGGAAACACCATATATTTT. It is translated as CASSPILGVGNTIYF.

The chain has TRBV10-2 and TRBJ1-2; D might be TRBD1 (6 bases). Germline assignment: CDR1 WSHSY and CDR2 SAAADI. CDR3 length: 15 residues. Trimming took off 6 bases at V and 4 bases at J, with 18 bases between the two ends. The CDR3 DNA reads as TGCGCCAGCAGCCACGGGGGGCTTTCGTCCTATGGCTACACCTTC. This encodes CASSHGGLSSYGYTF.

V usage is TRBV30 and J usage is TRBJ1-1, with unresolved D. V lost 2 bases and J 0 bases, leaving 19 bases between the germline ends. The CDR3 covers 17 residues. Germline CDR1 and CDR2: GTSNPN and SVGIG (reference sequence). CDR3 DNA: TGTGCCTGGAGTCCACAAATACGACGGACGATGAACACTGAAGCTTTCTTT. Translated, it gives CAWSPQIRRTMNTEAFF.

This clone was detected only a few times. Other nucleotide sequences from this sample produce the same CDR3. The CDR3 here is CASSYSPGFTYEQYF. DNA of the CDR3: TGTGCCAGCAGTTATTCACCGGGATTTACCTACGAGCAGTACTTC. V gene TRBV6-2 or TRBV6-3 combines with J gene TRBJ2-7, with D perhaps matching TRBD2 (5 bases). The CDR3 sequence is 15 residues long. Germline CDR1 is MNHEY and CDR2 is SVGEGT. The V end was cut by 3 bases, the J end by 2 bases, with 14 bases between.

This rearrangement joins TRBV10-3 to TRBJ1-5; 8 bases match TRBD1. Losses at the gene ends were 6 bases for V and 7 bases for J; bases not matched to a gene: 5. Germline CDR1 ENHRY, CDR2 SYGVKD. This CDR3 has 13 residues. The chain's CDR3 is CAIRDRVEQPQHF. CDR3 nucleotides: TGTGCCATCAGGGACAGGGTAGAACAGCCCCAGCATTTT.

CDR3 sequence reads: CASSQEGTSWREQYF. CDR3 DNA sequence: TGTGCCAGCAGCCAAGAAGGGACTAGCTGGCGCGAGCAGTACTTC. The chain uses TRBV14 and TRBJ2-7, with 9 bases that match TRBD2. V lost 0 bases to trimming and J lost 6 bases; unmatched junction nucleotides: 6. Per germline, CDR1 SGHDN and CDR2 FVKESK. The CDR3 covers 15 residues.

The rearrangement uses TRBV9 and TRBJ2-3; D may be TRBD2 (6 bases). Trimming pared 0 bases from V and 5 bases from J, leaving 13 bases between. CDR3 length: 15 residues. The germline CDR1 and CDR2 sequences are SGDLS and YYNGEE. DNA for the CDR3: TGTGCCAGCAGCGTAGCGGGACTCTCAATAGATACGCAGTATTTT. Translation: CASSVAGLSIDTQYF.

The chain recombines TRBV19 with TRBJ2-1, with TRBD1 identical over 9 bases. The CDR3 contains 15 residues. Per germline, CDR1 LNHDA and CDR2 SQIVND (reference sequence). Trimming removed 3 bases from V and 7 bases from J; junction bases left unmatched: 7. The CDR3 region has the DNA TGTGCCAGTAGTATTAAGACAGGGGGAAGGAATGAGCAGTTCTTC. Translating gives CASSIKTGGRNEQFF.

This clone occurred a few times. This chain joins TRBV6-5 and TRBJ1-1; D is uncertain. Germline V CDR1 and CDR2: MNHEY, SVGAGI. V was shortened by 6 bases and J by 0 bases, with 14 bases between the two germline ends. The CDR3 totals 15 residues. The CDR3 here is CASRPQAIMNTEAFF. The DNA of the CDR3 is TGTGCCAGCAGACCCCAGGCCATCATGAACACTGAAGCTTTCTTT.

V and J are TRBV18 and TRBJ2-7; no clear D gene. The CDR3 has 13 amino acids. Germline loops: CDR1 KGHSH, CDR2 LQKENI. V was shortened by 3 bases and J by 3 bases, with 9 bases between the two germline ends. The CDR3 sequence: CASSPEHLYEQYF. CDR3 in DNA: TGTGCCAGCTCACCGGAACACCTCTACGAGCAGTACTTC.

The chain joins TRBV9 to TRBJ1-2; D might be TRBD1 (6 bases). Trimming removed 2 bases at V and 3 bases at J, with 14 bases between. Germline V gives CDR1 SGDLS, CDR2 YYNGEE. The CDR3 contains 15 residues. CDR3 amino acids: CASSVDTGQYYGYTF. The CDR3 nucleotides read TGTGCCAGCAGCGTTGATACGGGACAATACTATGGCTACACCTTC.

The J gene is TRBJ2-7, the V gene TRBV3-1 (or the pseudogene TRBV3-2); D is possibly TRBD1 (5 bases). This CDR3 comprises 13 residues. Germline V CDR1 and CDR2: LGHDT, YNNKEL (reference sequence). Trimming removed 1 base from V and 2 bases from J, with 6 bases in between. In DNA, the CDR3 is TGTGCCAGCAGCCAAGGGGGCCCCTACGAGCAGTACTTC. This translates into CASSQGGPYEQYF.

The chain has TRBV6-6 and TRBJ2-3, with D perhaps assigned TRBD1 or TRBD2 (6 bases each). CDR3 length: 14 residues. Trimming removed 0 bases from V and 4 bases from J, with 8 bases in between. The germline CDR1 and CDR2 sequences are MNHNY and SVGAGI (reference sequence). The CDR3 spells CASSYSRGADTQYF. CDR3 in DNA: TGTGCCAGCAGTTACTCGAGGGGGGCAGATACGCAGTATTTT.

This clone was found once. The CDR3 sequence: CASSLANGGPQETQYF. The CDR3 bases are TGTGCCAGCAGCTTAGCGAACGGGGGACCCCAAGAGACCCAGTACTTC. This sequence joins TRBV7-9 and TRBJ2-5, with D maybe TRBD2 (6 bases). The CDR3 sequence is 16 residues long. V was pared by 0 bases and J by 1 base, with 12 bases between. The germline CDR1 and CDR2 sequences are SEHNR and FQNEAQ (reference sequence). Complete variable domain (other parts from reference TRBV7-9 and TRBJ2-5): DTGVSQNPRHKITKRGQNVTFRCDPISEHNRLYWYRQTLGQGPEFLTYFQNEAQLEKSRLLSDRFSAERPKGSFSTLEIQRTEQGDSAMYLCASSLANGGPQETQYFGPGTRLLVL.